This entry features one TCR beta chain sequence. Its target is unknown. This entry belongs to a study of T-cell reconstitution after alpha-beta-depleted transplantation in children. Study-wide points: One year post-transplant, T-cell counts and diversity were largely derived from T cells produced anew.

Trimming cost V 1 base and J 8 bases; bases outside gene matches: 5. From germline, CDR1 is KGHSH and CDR2 LQKENI. The CDR3 covers 15 residues. Preparation of the TCRbeta library was carried out with unique molecular identifiers. TCRdb fed the PCR reads into MiXCR, producing one record per CDR3 protein. The sample contains about 980,000 distinct CDR3 sequences, about 31% of which appear only once. The sample in question was PBMCs, mostly from graft donor cells, obtained 360 days after TCRalphabeta/CD19-depleted stem cell transplant. This rearrangement joins TRBV18 to TRBJ2-4; 10 positions agree with TRBD1. The origin of this receptor is a boy under two years old who had a stem cell transplant for SCID, so the T cells may come from the graft donor. The CDR3 spells CASSPLGQGTHIQYF. The CDR3 DNA sequence: TGTGCCAGCTCACCACTGGGACAGGGGACACACATTCAGTACTTC.